This T cell receptor (beta chain) was identified during a study of spatial heterogeneity in lung cancer. Time point here: blood at routine non-recurrence follow-up after resection. TCRs were sequenced from unsorted whole RNA of tumor, nontumor lung or PBMC. The V gene's germline CDR1 is MNHEY and CDR2 SVGAGI. CDR3 size: 12 residues. The V gene lost 6 bases and the J gene lost 12 bases, with 15 bases spanning the gap. Via MiXCR, TCRdb re-called the 5' RACE reads, giving one row per CDR3 protein. The sample carries 100,000 to 120,000 distinct CDR3 sequences, 10% to 12% recorded once. The sequence came from a female donor with early-stage non-small cell lung cancer. J is TRBJ2-1 and V is TRBV6-5; D is possibly TRBD2 (5 bases). The input for sequencing was PBMCs, taken at follow-up. CDR3 sequence: CASSRGLGRQFF. The CDR3 DNA reads as TGTGCCAGCAGCCGCGGGTTGGGGAGGCAGTTCTTC.